The source of this TCR beta chain is a study of blood T cells in healthy people across ages. Broader study findings: The long-lived group displayed more naive CD4+ cells, plus higher diversity, than the aged donors did.

CDR3 size: 11 residues. V was pared by 2 bases and J by 6 bases, with 5 bases between. The V gene's germline CDR1 is SGHRS and CDR2 YFSETQ. Then a second PCR, running roughly 7 to 11 cycles, was carried out with a sample-barcoded 5' primer and a J-beta primer mix. TCRdb re-called the 5' RACE reads through MiXCR, storing one row per CDR3 protein. The sample includes about 1.5 million distinct CDR3 sequences, about 42% seen only once; the top ten take approximately 4.1%. On this clonotype: The target antigen is unknown.

This sequence was found in a woman aged 18 to 35 in good health. Source material: blood. The chain recombines TRBV5-1 with TRBJ1-1; D is undetermined. In DNA, the CDR3 is TGCGCCAGCAGCTTAACTCCTGAAGCTTTCTTT. Protein product: CASSLTPEAFF. The full variable domain, with the rest looked up from reference TRBV5-1 and TRBJ1-1, is KAGVTQTPRYLIKTRGQQVTLSCSPISGHRSVSWYQQTPGQGLQFLFEYFSETQRNKGNFPGRFSGRQFSNSRSEMNVSTLELGDSALYLCASSLTPEAFFGQGTRLTVV.